By frequency in the sample, the clone carrying this T cell receptor beta chain is medium-sized (0.01 to 0.1%). Its cognate antigen is unknown. Authors' methods: Clinicopathological groups differed in CDR3, with these differences serving to build a distant-metastasis classifier for papillary thyroid cancer. TCRdb re-processed the PCR reads through MiXCR. It is TCRdb's table, rather than the study itself, that gives the V and J calls and clone size. The table has 15,000 to 20,000 clones, less than 30% seen once. The sample is drawn from a study of metastatic and nonmetastatic thyroid tumors. The overall study: Repertoires were compared across blood and tumor or nodule tissue from malignant and benign thyroid patients.

The entire patient cohort was treatment-naive prior to thyroid surgery. General study points: As reported, TCR beta diversity in blood and tumor was significantly higher in malignant thyroid tumors than in benign nodules.

The CDR3 extends over 14 amino acids. V dropped 1 base and J dropped 11; count of bases not matched to a gene: 4. The germline V gene has CDR1 LNHDA and CDR2 SQIVND (reference sequence). The specimen was tumor tissue. The gene calls are TRBV19 and TRBJ1-6; 8 bases fit TRBD1. This TCR was recovered from a male donor with papillary thyroid cancer or a benign thyroid nodule (not recorded which). Some clones in this sample may be carry-over from other donors' samples. The CDR3 sequence: CASSIGGQGAPLHF. CDR3 coding DNA: TGTGCCAGTAGTATAGGAGGACAGGGAGCACCCCTCCACTTT.